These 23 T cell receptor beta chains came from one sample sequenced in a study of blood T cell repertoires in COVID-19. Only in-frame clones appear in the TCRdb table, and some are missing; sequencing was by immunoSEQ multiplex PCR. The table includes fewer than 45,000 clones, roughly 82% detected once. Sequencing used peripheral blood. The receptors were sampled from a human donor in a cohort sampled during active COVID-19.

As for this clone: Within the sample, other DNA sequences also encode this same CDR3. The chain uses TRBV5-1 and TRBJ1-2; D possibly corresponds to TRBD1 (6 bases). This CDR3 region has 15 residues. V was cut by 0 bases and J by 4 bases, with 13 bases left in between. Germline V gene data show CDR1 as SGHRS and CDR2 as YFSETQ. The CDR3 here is CASSLATGKSYGYTF. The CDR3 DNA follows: TGCGCCAGCAGCTTGGCCACAGGGAAATCCTATGGCTACACCTTC.

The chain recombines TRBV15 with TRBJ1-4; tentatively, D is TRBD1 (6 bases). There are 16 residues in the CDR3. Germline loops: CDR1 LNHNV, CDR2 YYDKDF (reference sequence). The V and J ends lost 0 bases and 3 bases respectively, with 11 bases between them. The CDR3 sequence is CATSREGPGANEKLFF. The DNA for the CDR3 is TGTGCCACCAGCAGAGAAGGGCCAGGGGCTAATGAAAAACTGTTTTTT.

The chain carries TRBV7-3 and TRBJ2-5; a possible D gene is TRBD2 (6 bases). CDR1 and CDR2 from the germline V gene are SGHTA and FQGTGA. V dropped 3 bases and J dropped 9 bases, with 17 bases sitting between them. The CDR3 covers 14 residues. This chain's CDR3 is CASSFWDWPAAQYF. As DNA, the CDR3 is TGTGCCAGCAGCTTCTGGGACTGGCCGGCGGCCCAGTACTTC.

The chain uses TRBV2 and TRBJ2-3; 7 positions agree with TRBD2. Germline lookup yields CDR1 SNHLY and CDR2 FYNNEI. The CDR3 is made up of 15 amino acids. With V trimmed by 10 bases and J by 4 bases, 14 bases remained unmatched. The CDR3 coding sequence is TGTGCCACGACGCGACTAAGCGGGATCTCAGATACGCAGTATTTT. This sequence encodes CATTRLSGISDTQYF. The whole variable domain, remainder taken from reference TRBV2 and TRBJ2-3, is EPEVTQTPSHQVTQMGQEVILRCVPISNHLYFYWYRQILGQKVEFLVSFYNNEISEKSEIFDDQFSVERPDGSNFTLKIRSTKLEDSAMYFCATTRLSGISDTQYFGPGTRLTVL.

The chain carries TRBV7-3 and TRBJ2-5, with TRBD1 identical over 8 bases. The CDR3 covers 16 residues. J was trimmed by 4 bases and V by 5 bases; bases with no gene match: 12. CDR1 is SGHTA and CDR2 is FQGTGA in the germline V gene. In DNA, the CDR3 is TGTGCCAGCAGCCCGGAAGGACAGGGAAGGCGAGAGACCCAGTACTTC. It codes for CASSPEGQGRRETQYF.

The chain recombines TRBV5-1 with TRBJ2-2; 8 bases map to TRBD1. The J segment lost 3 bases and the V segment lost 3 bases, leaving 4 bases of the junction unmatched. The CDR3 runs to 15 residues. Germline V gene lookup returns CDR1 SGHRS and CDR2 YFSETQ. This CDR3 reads CASSSGDRHTGELFF. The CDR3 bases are TGCGCCAGCAGCTCGGGGGACAGGCACACCGGGGAGCTGTTTTTT. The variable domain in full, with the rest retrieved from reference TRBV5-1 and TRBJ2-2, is KAGVTQTPRYLIKTRGQQVTLSCSPISGHRSVSWYQQTPGQGLQFLFEYFSETQRNKGNFPGRFSGRQFSNSRSEMNVSTLELGDSALYLCASSSGDRHTGELFFGEGSRLTVL.

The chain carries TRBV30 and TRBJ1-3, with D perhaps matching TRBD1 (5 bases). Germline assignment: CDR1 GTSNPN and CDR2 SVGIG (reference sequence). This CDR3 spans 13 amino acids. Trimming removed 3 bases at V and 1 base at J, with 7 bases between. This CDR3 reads CAWRTASGNTIYF. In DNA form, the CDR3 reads TGTGCCTGGAGGACAGCGTCTGGAAACACCATATATTTT.

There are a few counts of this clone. CDR3 sequence (DNA): TGTGCCAGCAGCGCATCGACAGGGGAGAACACCGGGGAGCTGTTTTTT. Protein product: CASSASTGENTGELFF. The chain is built from TRBV9 and TRBJ2-2; 8 bases agree with TRBD1. Trimming removed 3 bases from V and 1 base from J; junction bases left unmatched: 5. Germline V lookup: CDR1 SGDLS, CDR2 YYNGEE. This CDR3 is built from 16 residues.

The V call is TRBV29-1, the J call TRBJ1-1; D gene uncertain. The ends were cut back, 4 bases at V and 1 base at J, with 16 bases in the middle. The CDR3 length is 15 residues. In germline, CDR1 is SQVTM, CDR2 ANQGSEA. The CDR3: CSVVVWLSGNTEAFF. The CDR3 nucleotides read TGCAGCGTTGTAGTCTGGTTGTCGGGGAACACTGAAGCTTTCTTT.

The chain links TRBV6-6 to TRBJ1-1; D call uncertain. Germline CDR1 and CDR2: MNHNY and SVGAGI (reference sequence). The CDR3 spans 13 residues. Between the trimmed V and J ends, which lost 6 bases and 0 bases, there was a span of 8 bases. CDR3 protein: CASRPTVNTEAFF. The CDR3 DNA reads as TGTGCCAGCAGACCGACTGTGAACACTGAAGCTTTCTTT.

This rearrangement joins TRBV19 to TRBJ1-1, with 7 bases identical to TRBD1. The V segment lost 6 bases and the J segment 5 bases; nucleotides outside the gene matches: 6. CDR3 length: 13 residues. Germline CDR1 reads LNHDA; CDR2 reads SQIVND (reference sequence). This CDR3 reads CASSLRGSTEAFF. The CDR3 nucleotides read TGTGCCAGTAGCCTCAGGGGGAGTACTGAAGCTTTCTTT.

The CDR3 DNA follows: TGTGCCAGCAGTTACCCCACGGACAGGGACGAGCAGTACTTC. Residues: CASSYPTDRDEQYF. This sequence joins TRBV6-6 and TRBJ2-7; TRBD1 aligns across 8 bases. The length of the CDR3 is 14 residues. Germline CDR1 MNHNY, CDR2 SVGAGI (reference sequence). The J segment lost 5 bases and the V segment lost 2 bases, leaving 5 bases of the junction unmatched.

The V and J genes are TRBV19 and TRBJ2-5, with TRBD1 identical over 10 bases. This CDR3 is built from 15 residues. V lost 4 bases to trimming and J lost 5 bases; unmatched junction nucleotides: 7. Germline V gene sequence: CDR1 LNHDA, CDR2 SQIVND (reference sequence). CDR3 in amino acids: CASSKRDRGRETQYF. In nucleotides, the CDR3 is TGTGCCAGTAGTAAGAGGGACAGGGGCCGGGAGACCCAGTACTTC.

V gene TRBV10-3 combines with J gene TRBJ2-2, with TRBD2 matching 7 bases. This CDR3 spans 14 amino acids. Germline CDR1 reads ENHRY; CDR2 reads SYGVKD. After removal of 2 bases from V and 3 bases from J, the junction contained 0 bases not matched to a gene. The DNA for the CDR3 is TGTGCCATCAGTGAGCGGGAGGACACCGGGGAGCTGTTTTTT. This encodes CAISEREDTGELFF.

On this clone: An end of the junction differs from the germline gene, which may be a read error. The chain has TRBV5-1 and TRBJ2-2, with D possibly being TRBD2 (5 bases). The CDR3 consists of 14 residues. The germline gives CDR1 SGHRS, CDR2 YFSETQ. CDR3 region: CASSLDGNPGELFF. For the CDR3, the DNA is TGCGCCAGCAGCTTGGACGGGAACCCCGGGGAGCTGTTTTTT.

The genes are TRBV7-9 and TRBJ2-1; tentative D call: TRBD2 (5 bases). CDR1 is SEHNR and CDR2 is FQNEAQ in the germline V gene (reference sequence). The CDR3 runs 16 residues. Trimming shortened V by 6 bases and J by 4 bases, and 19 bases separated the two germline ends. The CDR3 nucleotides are TGTGCCAGCAGACAGCTACTAGAGGGTTTTTACAATGAGCAGTTCTTC. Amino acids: CASRQLLEGFYNEQFF.

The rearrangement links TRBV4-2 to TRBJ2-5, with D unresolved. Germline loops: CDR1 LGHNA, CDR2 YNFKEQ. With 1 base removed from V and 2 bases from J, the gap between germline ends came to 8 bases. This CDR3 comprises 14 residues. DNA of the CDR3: TGTGCCAGCAGCCAAGTACAAGAACAAGAGACCCAGTACTTC. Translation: CASSQVQEQETQYF.

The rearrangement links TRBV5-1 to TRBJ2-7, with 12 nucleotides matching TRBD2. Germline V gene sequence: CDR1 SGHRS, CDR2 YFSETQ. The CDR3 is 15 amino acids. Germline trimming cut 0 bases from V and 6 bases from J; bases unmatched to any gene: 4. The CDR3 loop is CASSLGLAGDREQYF. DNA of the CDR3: TGCGCCAGCAGCTTGGGACTAGCGGGAGACCGCGAGCAGTACTTC.

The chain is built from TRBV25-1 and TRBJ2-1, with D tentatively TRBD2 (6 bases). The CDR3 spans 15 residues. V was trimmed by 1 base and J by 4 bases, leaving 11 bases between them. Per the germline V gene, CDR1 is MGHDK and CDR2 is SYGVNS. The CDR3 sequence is CASSESAGLYNEQFF. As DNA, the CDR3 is TGTGCCAGCAGTGAATCGGCAGGACTATACAATGAGCAGTTCTTC.

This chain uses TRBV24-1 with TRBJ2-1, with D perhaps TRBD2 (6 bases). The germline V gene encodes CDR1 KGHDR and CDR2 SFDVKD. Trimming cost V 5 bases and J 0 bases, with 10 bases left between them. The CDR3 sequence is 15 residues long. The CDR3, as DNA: TGTGCCACCAGTGCCGGGGGTCCCTCCTACAATGAGCAGTTCTTC. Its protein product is CATSAGGPSYNEQFF.

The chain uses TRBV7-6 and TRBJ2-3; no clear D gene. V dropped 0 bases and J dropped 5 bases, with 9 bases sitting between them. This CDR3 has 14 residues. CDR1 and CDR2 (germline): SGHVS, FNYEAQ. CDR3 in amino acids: CASSLASVQDTQYF. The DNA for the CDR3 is TGTGCCAGCAGCTTAGCGAGTGTTCAAGATACGCAGTATTTT.

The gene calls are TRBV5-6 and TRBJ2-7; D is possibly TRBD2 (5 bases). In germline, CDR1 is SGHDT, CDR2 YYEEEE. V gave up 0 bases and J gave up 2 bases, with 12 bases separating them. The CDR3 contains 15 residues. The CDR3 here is CASSLAPGSTYEQYF. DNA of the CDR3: TGTGCCAGCAGCTTGGCCCCGGGGTCGACCTACGAGCAGTACTTC.

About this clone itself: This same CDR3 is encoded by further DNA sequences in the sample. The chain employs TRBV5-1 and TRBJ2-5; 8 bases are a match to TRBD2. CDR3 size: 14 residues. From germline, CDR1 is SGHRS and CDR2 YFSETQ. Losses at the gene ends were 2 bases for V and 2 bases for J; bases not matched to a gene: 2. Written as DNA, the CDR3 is TGCGCCAGCAGCTTAGCGGGAGCACAAGAGACCCAGTACTTC. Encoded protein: CASSLAGAQETQYF.